This TCR beta chain appears in the sequencing data of a study of T cell changes during pregnancy in multiple sclerosis. This table comes from immunoSEQ multiplex PCR, and its TCRdb copy is limited to in-frame clones, with some not included. The sample has some 61,000 clones; around 90% are singletons. The receptor was derived from a female donor with multiple sclerosis, enrolled in a pregnancy study. Source: peripheral blood, taken in the second trimester of pregnancy.

The CDR3 coding sequence is TGTGCCAGTAGAGACAGGGGGCGCGGCTACACCTTC. This sequence encodes CASRDRGRGYTF. The gene calls are TRBV19 and TRBJ1-2, with 10 bases lining up with TRBD1. The germline CDR1 and CDR2 sequences are LNHDA and SQIVND (reference sequence). The CDR3 runs 12 residues. J gave up 8 bases and V 6 bases, and 3 bases lay outside the gene matches.